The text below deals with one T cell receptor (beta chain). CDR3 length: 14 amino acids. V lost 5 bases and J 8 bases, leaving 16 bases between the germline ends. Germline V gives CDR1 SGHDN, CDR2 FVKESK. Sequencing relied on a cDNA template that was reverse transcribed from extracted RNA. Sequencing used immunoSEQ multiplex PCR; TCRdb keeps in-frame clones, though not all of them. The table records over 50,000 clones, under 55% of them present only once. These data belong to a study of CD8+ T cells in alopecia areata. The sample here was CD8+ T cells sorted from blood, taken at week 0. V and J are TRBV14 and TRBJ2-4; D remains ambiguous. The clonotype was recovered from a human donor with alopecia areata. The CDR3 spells CASSSGSRRHIQYF. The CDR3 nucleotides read TGTGCCAGCAGCTCCGGAAGCAGAAGACACATTCAGTACTTC.